This TCR beta chain was identified in a study of regulatory T cells in long-lasting Graves disease. General study findings and limits: The study examined only peripheral blood, not thyroid tissue. Preferential use of TRBV28, TRBJ1-2 and TRBJ2-5 was seen in persistent disease.

As for time point: newly diagnosed GD, antithyroid drugs for less than 3 months. PBMC RNA was the source of the TCR library. To make TCR beta libraries, researchers used iRepertoire HTBI primers and Arm-PCR of CDR3 regions. TCRdb passed the multiplex PCR reads through MiXCR, listing each CDR3 protein once. The sample holds hundreds of thousands of distinct CDR3 sequences; about 16% are singletons and the top ten take approximately 25%. Points on this clonotype: Its cognate antigen is unknown.

The CDR3 consists of 16 residues. Trimming pared 2 bases from V and 0 bases from J, leaving 11 bases between. Per the germline V gene, CDR1 is MDHEN and CDR2 is SYDVKM. These data were also reused for a study on T cells in Graves' hyperthyroidism and ophthalmopathy. From that paper: The study defined stable Graves' hyperthyroidism as no ophthalmopathy progression within 18 months.

This receptor was obtained from a woman aged 35-65 years with Graves disease. The V and J genes are TRBV28 and TRBJ1-3, with D perhaps matching TRBD1 (6 bases). The specimen was peripheral blood mononuclear cells (PBMCs), collected at new diagnosis, from a patient treated with antithyroid drugs. The CDR3 protein is CASSLPGQSSGNTIYF. The CDR3 DNA reads as TGTGCCAGCAGTTTACCAGGACAGTCCTCTGGAAACACCATATATTTT.